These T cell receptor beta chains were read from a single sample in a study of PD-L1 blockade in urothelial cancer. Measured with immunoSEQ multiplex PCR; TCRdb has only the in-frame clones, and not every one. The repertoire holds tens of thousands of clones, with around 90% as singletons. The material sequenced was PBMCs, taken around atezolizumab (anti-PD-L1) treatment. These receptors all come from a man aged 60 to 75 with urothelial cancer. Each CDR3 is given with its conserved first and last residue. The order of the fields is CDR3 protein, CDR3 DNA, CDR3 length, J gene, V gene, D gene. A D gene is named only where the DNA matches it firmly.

CASSLTAPAGGYNEQFF	TGTGCCAGCAGCTTAACGGCCCCGGCCGGGGGTTACAATGAGCAGTTCTTC	17	TRBJ2-1	TRBV7-3	NA
CASSSTGSGETQYF	TGTGCCAGCAGTTCGACCGGGAGTGGAGAGACCCAGTACTTC	14	TRBJ2-5	TRBV28	NA
CASSLSALGTDTQYF	TGTGCCAGCAGTTTATCAGCGCTAGGCACAGATACGCAGTATTTT	15	TRBJ2-3	TRBV27	NA
CASRHSGGAPYNEQFF	TGTGCCAGCAGACATAGCGGGGGGGCCCCCTACAATGAGCAGTTCTTC	16	TRBJ2-1	TRBV7-6	TRBD2
CASLRFRTGRDEQYF	TGTGCCAGCCTAAGGTTTAGGACAGGGCGTGACGAGCAGTACTTC	15	TRBJ2-7	TRBV28	TRBD1
CASSSPGADSVYTGELFF	TGTGCCAGCAGCTCCCCCGGGGCGGACAGTGTGTACACCGGGGAGCTGTTTTTT	18	TRBJ2-2	TRBV11-3	NA
CASSLLAGTIGEQYF	TGTGCCAGCAGCTTATTAGCCGGGACTATAGGCGAGCAGTACTTC	15	TRBJ2-7	TRBV7-6	TRBD2
CASSSGTTSNIQYF	TGTGCCAGTAGTTCTGGAACGACAAGCAACATTCAGTACTTC	14	TRBJ2-4	TRBV19	NA
CASSIVQGLFSGANVLTF	TGTGCCAGCAGTATCGTTCAGGGGCTTTTCTCTGGGGCCAACGTCCTGACTTTC	18	TRBJ2-6	TRBV27	NA
CASSHGVRNSPLHF	TGCGCCAGCAGTCACGGGGTTAGGAATTCACCCCTCCACTTT	14	TRBJ1-6	TRBV23-1	NA
CASTPGGGAHTDTQYF	TGTGCCAGCACTCCCGGGGGAGGGGCTCACACAGATACGCAGTATTTT	16	TRBJ2-3	TRBV7-9	TRBD2
CASSLGQFGNTIYF	TGTGCCAGCAGCTTGGGACAGTTTGGAAACACCATATATTTT	14	TRBJ1-3	TRBV5-6	NA
CASSRIGENSYEQYF	TGCGCCAGCAGCCGAATAGGGGAAAACTCCTACGAGCAGTACTTC	15	TRBJ2-7	TRBV5-1	NA
CASSLYGTGENIQYF	TGTGCCAGCAGCTTGTATGGGACAGGGGAAAACATTCAGTACTTC	15	TRBJ2-4	TRBV11-2	TRBD1
CASSRRQGEFTGELFF	TGTGCCAGCAGCCGTAGACAGGGGGAGTTCACCGGGGAGCTGTTTTTT	16	TRBJ2-2	TRBV7-2	TRBD1
CASSEEQGGDTQYF	TGTGCCAGCAGTGAAGAACAGGGGGGGGATACGCAGTATTTT	14	TRBJ2-3	TRBV2	NA
CAWSATGAYNEQFF	TGTGCCTGGAGTGCCACCGGGGCCTACAATGAGCAGTTCTTC	14	TRBJ2-1	TRBV30	NA
CAWRVSGTGSYGYTF	TGTGCCTGGAGAGTCTCCGGGACAGGGAGCTATGGCTACACCTTC	15	TRBJ1-2	TRBV30	TRBD1
CASSEDSYNTEAFF	TGTGCCAGTAGCGAGGACAGTTATAACACTGAAGCTTTCTTT	14	TRBJ1-1	TRBV19	NA
CASTKDSTYEKLFF	TGTGCCAGCACCAAGGACAGTACCTATGAAAAACTGTTTTTT	14	TRBJ1-4	TRBV2	NA
CASSQEPRGAFYEQYF	TGCGCCAGCAGCCAAGAACCCCGGGGAGCGTTCTACGAGCAGTACTTC	16	TRBJ2-7	TRBV4-3	NA
CASSFGGGSSYNEQFF	TGTGCCAGCAGCTTTGGCGGGGGGAGCTCCTACAATGAGCAGTTCTTC	16	TRBJ2-1	TRBV7-2	TRBD2
CASSSRLNGELFF	TGTGCCAGCAGCTCCAGACTGAACGGGGAGCTGTTTTTT	13	TRBJ2-2	TRBV7-3	NA
CASTGQGNQPQHF	TGTGCCAGCACGGGACAGGGGAATCAGCCCCAGCATTTT	13	TRBJ1-5	TRBV6-4	TRBD1